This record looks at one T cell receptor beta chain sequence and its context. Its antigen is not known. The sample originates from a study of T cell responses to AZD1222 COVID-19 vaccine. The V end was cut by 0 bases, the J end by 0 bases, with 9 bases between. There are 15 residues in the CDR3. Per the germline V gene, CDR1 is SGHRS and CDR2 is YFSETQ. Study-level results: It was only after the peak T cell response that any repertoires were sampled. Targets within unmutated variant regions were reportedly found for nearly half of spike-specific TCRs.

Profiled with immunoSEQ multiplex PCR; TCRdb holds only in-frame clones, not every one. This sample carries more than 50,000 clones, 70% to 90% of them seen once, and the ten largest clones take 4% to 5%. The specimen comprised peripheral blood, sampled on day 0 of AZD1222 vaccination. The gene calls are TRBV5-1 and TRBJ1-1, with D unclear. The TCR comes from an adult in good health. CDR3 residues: CASSLAGGLNTEAFF. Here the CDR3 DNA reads TGCGCCAGCAGCTTGGCAGGAGGCCTGAACACTGAAGCTTTCTTT.